These 15 T cell receptor beta chains were all obtained from the same sample, sequenced in a study of blood T cell repertoires in COVID-19. Generated by immunoSEQ multiplex PCR, the TCRdb table keeps only in-frame clones and is missing some. The sample includes 70,000 to 95,000 clones, around four fifths of them seen just once. Sequenced material: peripheral blood. The receptors shown here come from an elderly man with active or convalescent COVID-19.

The chain carries TRBV5-1 and TRBJ1-1; 7 bases line up with TRBD1. This CDR3 is 13 amino acids long. The trim removed 5 bases at V and 1 base at J, leaving 2 bases unmatched. Germline V CDR1 and CDR2: SGHRS, YFSETQ. The CDR3 sequence: CASRGTENTEAFF. In DNA form, the CDR3 reads TGCGCCAGCAGAGGGACAGAGAACACTGAAGCTTTCTTT.

This clone turned up a few times. Other DNA sequences from this sample encode an identical CDR3 as well. The chain employs TRBV11-2 and TRBJ1-1; perhaps TRBD1 as D (5 bases). With 0 bases removed from V and 3 bases from J, the gap between germline ends came to 5 bases. This CDR3 is 13 amino acids long. Germline V gene sequence: CDR1 SGHAT, CDR2 FQNNGV. The CDR3 protein is CASSLDRDTEAFF. The DNA of the CDR3 is TGTGCCAGCAGCTTAGACAGGGACACTGAAGCTTTCTTT.

This clone was found a few times. This sequence joins TRBV13 and TRBJ2-2; no clear D. The V gene's germline CDR1 is PRHDT and CDR2 FYEKMQ (reference sequence). Deletions cut 5 bases from V and 6 bases from J, with 13 bases between. The CDR3 spans 14 residues. CDR3 DNA: TGTGCCAGCAGCCCTGCATGGGCTTCCGGGGAGCTGTTTTTT. Protein product: CASSPAWASGELFF.

This clone was picked up a small number of times. The chain carries TRBV6-5 and TRBJ2-4; tentative D call: TRBD1 (5 bases). V shed 6 bases and J shed 0 bases, with 12 bases lying between them. Germline V lookup: CDR1 MNHEY, CDR2 SVGAGI. The CDR3 has 15 residues. The CDR3 DNA reads TGTGCCAGCAGGACAACCAGGGAAGCCAAAAACATTCAGTACTTC. Translating gives CASRTTREAKNIQYF.

In this sample, this clone turned up many times. The genes are TRBV2 and TRBJ2-7, with D possibly matching TRBD1 (7 bases). The germline V gene encodes CDR1 SNHLY and CDR2 FYNNEI. V was clipped by 6 bases and J by 7 bases, with 13 bases between them. The CDR3 consists of 12 residues. Here the CDR3 reads CASRNRGGEQYV. CDR3 nucleotides: TGTGCCAGCAGAAACAGGGGAGGAGAGCAGTACGTC.

The V and J genes are TRBV6-1 and TRBJ1-2, with D tentatively TRBD1 (5 bases). The germline V and J ends were trimmed by 0 bases and 8 bases, with 13 bases remaining between them. This CDR3 comprises 14 residues. Germline CDR1 MNHNS, CDR2 SASEGT. Here the CDR3 reads CASSEAGEIYGYTF. For the CDR3, the DNA is TGTGCCAGCAGTGAAGCAGGGGAAATCTACGGCTACACCTTC.

The CDR3 bases are TGTGCCAGCTCACCACCCCAGGGGGCATTTGGAAACACCATATATTTT. It specifies CASSPPQGAFGNTIYF. The chain recombines TRBV18 with TRBJ1-3; TRBD1 matches 8 bases. The length of the CDR3 is 16 residues. Losses at the gene ends were 0 bases for V and 3 bases for J; bases not matched to a gene: 4. Germline CDR1 is KGHSH and CDR2 is LQKENI.

This clone was seen once. This chain joins TRBV7-9 and TRBJ2-1; 12 nucleotides line up with TRBD2. This CDR3 contains 15 residues. Germline CDR1 SEHNR, CDR2 FQNEAQ (reference sequence). V lost 5 bases, J lost 5 bases, and 4 bases stayed unmatched. The CDR3: CASSIRLAGDNEQFF. CDR3 bases: TGTGCCAGCAGCATTAGACTAGCGGGGGACAATGAGCAGTTCTTC.

This sequence joins TRBV11-2 and TRBJ2-2, with 9 bases that match TRBD1. The CDR3 length is 16 residues. CDR1 and CDR2 from the germline V gene are SGHAT and FQNNGV. J lost 5 bases, V lost 5 bases, and 9 bases had no gene match. The CDR3 loop reads CASSRAGTGSTGELFF. The CDR3 DNA sequence: TGTGCCAGCAGCAGAGCCGGGACAGGGTCTACCGGGGAGCTGTTTTTT. The whole variable domain, filled in from reference TRBV11-2 and TRBJ2-2, reads EAGVAQSPRYKIIEKRQSVAFWCNPISGHATLYWYQQILGQGPKLLIQFQNNGVVDDSQLPKDRFSAERLKGVDSTLKIQPAKLEDSAVYLCASSRAGTGSTGELFFGEGSRLTVL.

By frequency in the sample, this clone is large. The genes are TRBV25-1 and TRBJ2-1, with D perhaps matching TRBD1 (5 bases). This CDR3 is built from 16 residues. Germline V CDR1 and CDR2: MGHDK, SYGVNS. V was pared by 6 bases and J by 3 bases, with 18 bases between. The CDR3 nucleotides are TGTGCCAGCAGCCCCCGGTGGGGCAGTTACTACAATGAGCAGTTCTTC. Its protein product is CASSPRWGSYYNEQFF.

The chain is built from TRBV19 and TRBJ1-5; no clear D. The CDR3 extends over 16 amino acids. Germline values: CDR1 LNHDA, CDR2 SQIVND (reference sequence). Trimming left V 4 bases short and J 1 base short, with 14 bases between. The CDR3 DNA reads TGTGCCAGTAGTAGGGTTGGGCCAGTCAGCAATCAGCCCCAGCATTTT. Amino acid sequence: CASSRVGPVSNQPQHF.

The CDR3 sequence: CASSEDRQGGQPQHF. DNA for the CDR3: TGTGCCAGCAGTGAAGACCGACAGGGAGGTCAGCCCCAGCATTTT. This chain uses TRBV2 with TRBJ1-5, with 7 nucleotides matching TRBD1. The CDR3 contains 15 residues. The germline V gene encodes CDR1 SNHLY and CDR2 FYNNEI. The trim removed 1 base at V and 6 bases at J, leaving 6 bases unmatched.

The chain recombines TRBV29-1 with TRBJ1-1; a weak D match, TRBD1 (5 bases). Germline lookup yields CDR1 SQVTM and CDR2 ANQGSEA. The length of the CDR3 is 14 residues. The V end lost 4 bases, the J end lost 5 bases, and 17 bases lay between the germline ends. The CDR3 sequence: CSVAQLQGMTEAFF. The CDR3 DNA follows: TGCAGCGTTGCGCAACTTCAGGGTATGACTGAAGCTTTCTTT.

This chain links TRBV5-6 with TRBJ1-1; tentative D call: TRBD1 (6 bases). In germline, CDR1 is SGHDT, CDR2 YYEEEE. Trimming pared 2 bases from V and 1 base from J, leaving 18 bases between. The CDR3 loop spans 17 amino acids. CDR3 amino acids: CASSFLLTRDKNTEAFF. The CDR3 nucleotides read TGTGCCAGCAGCTTTCTTTTAACCCGGGACAAGAACACTGAAGCTTTCTTT.

This chain's CDR3 is CASSQTGDYGYTF. The CDR3 bases are TGTGCCAGCAGCCAGACAGGGGACTATGGCTACACCTTC. The rearrangement links TRBV4-2 to TRBJ1-2, with 8 bases lining up with TRBD1. This CDR3 comprises 13 residues. J lost 3 bases, V lost 3 bases, and 0 bases had no gene match. CDR1 is LGHNA and CDR2 is YNFKEQ in the germline V gene.